This T cell receptor (beta chain) was found in a study of CD8+CD57+ T cells in acquired aplastic anemia. Study-wide findings and caveats: Overlapping CD8+ CDR3 repertoires of patients and controls contained nearly 30 shared sequences.

The use of genomic DNA as template underpinned the TCR beta VDJ and CDR3 profiling. TCRdb fed the reads into MiXCR, producing one record per CDR3 protein. In the table there are about 190,000 distinct CDR3 sequences, more than 45% of which are singletons. Concerning this clonotype: What it recognizes is unknown.

The CDR3 extends over 15 amino acids. V trimming: 4 bases; J trimming: 6 bases; junction bases outside the gene matches: 8. Per the germline V gene, CDR1 is SNHLY and CDR2 is FYNNEI. It was patients with CD8+CD57+ cell expansion by flow cytometry who were chosen for sequencing. Each patient carried a diagnosis of severe acquired aplastic anemia. Blood came from patients not yet given any therapy. The chain couples TRBV2 to TRBJ2-7, with 11 positions matching TRBD2. This TCR was recovered from a human donor with aplastic anemia. The sequenced material came from sorted CD4+, CD8+, or CD8+CD57+ T cells (not recorded which) from PBMCs. CDR3 nucleotide sequence: TGTGCCAGCAGTGGACTAGCGGGGTTCGGTCCCGAGCAGTACTTC. Amino acid sequence: CASSGLAGFGPEQYF.